A selection of T cell receptor beta chains follows, all from one sample in a study of OX40 agonist ivuxolimab in advanced cancers. Repertoires were generated with immunoSEQ multiplex PCR, while TCRdb's copy carries only in-frame clones and drops some. Of 30,000 to 35,000 clones listed, about 90% were seen once; the top ten hold more than 25%. The source was CD4+ or CD8+ T cells sorted from blood, collected in a trial of the OX40 agonist ivuxolimab. These receptors all come from an adult with an advanced solid tumor such as melanoma, head and neck, liver or kidney cancer. CDR3s include the opening cysteine and the closing phenylalanine or tryptophan. Fields, in order: J gene, V gene, D gene, clone size, CDR3 protein, CDR3 DNA. The D gene is left open where the match is weak. The size field is filled for only some rows; it gives once, few, many or a size class.

TRBJ1-2 | TRBV11-1 | - | - | CASSRDRLRGYTF | TGTGCCAGCAGCCGAGACAGGCTGAGAGGCTACACCTTC
TRBJ2-5 | TRBV5-8 | - | - | CASSLATGTGETQYF | TGTGCCAGCAGCTTGGCTACAGGGACGGGAGAGACCCAGTACTTC
TRBJ2-7 | TRBV11-2 | TRBD2 | - | CASSLEAGGREQYF | TGTGCCAGCAGCTTAGAAGCGGGAGGACGCGAGCAGTACTTC
TRBJ2-4 | TRBV15 | TRBD1 | - | CATGLGQSGAKNIQYF | TGTGCCACCGGACTGGGACAGTCGGGGGCCAAAAACATTCAGTACTTC
TRBJ1-3 | TRBV11-2 | - | - | CASSFALRRVSGNTIYF | TGTGCCAGCAGCTTTGCCCTACGCAGGGTTTCTGGAAACACCATATATTTT
TRBJ2-6 | TRBV19 | - | - | CASSPGAPSGANVLTF | TGTGCCAGTAGTCCAGGGGCCCCCTCTGGGGCCAACGTCCTGACTTTC
TRBJ2-1 | TRBV6-1 | TRBD2 | - | CASSRGGGSYNEQFF | TGTGCCAGCAGCCGTGGCGGGGGCTCCTACAATGAGCAGTTCTTC
TRBJ2-3 | TRBV15 | TRBD2 | few | CATSRASGSWADTQYF | TGTGCCACCAGCAGGGCTAGCGGGAGTTGGGCAGATACGCAGTATTTT
TRBJ2-1 | TRBV6-5 | - | - | CASSPGLRSYNEQFF | TGTGCCAGCAGCCCCGGACTTCGGTCGTACAATGAGCAGTTCTTC
TRBJ2-7 | TRBV5-1 | - | - | CASSIRISGEQYF | TGCGCCAGCAGCATACGCATTAGCGGCGAGCAGTACTTC
TRBJ1-5 | TRBV2 | TRBD1 | few | CASSEDRGLQPQHF | TGTGCCAGCAGTGAGGACAGGGGGCTTCAGCCCCAGCATTTT
TRBJ1-5 | TRBV19 | - | - | CASSSTGDSNQPQHF | TGTGCCAGTAGTTCGACAGGCGATAGCAATCAGCCCCAGCATTTT
TRBJ1-2 | TRBV4-1 | - | - | CASSHVGGTNYGYTF | TGCGCCAGCAGCCATGTTGGAGGGACTAACTATGGCTACACCTTC
TRBJ2-3 | TRBV5-1 | - | - | CASSLEQRRTDTQYF | TGCGCCAGCAGCTTGGAACAGCGTCGCACAGATACGCAGTATTTT
TRBJ1-4 | TRBV6-1 | - | - | CASSGDGSTNEKLFF | TGTGCCAGCAGTGGTGACGGGTCAACTAATGAAAAACTGTTTTTT
TRBJ1-3 | TRBV28 | TRBD1 | - | CASYQWGTGSSGNTIYF | TGTGCCAGCTACCAGTGGGGGACAGGGAGCTCTGGAAACACCATATATTTT
TRBJ2-1 | TRBV6-1 | - | - | CASSEGRNNEQFF | TGTGCCAGCAGTGAAGGACGGAACAATGAGCAGTTCTTC
TRBJ2-2 | TRBV5-8 | - | - | CASSLRESNTGELFF | TGTGCCAGCAGCTTGAGGGAATCGAACACCGGGGAGCTGTTTTTT
TRBJ1-1 | TRBV7-9 | - | - | CASSSTGREAFF | TGTGCCAGCAGCTCCACAGGGAGAGAAGCTTTCTTT
TRBJ2-7 | TRBV28 | - | few | CASVSGGDNFYEQYF | TGTGCCAGCGTGAGTGGGGGCGACAACTTCTACGAGCAGTACTTC
TRBJ2-7 | TRBV6-5 | TRBD2 | - | CASRRTSGIVAEQYF | TGTGCCAGCAGACGGACTAGCGGGATTGTCGCCGAGCAGTACTTC
TRBJ2-5 | TRBV7-9 | - | - | CASSPTQETQYF | TGTGCCAGCAGCCCTACACAAGAGACCCAGTACTTC
TRBJ2-1 | TRBV5-8 | TRBD1 | once | CASSFYGRGQGEDEQFF | TGTGCCAGCAGCTTCTATGGTAGGGGACAGGGAGAGGATGAGCAGTTCTTC
TRBJ2-3 | TRBV28 | - | - | CASSSQIYRRAGDTDTQYF | TGTGCCAGCAGCTCCCAAATTTATAGGCGAGCGGGCGACACAGATACGCAGTATTTT
TRBJ2-7 | TRBV5-1 | - | - | CASSLDRAEQYF | TGCGCCAGCAGCTTGGACCGAGCCGAGCAGTACTTC
TRBJ2-7 | TRBV5-1 | TRBD2 | - | CASSLSPGGPGEQYF | TGCGCCAGCAGCTTGAGTCCGGGAGGGCCCGGGGAGCAGTACTTC
TRBJ1-1 | TRBV19 | - | - | CASSIRAGLNTEAFF | TGTGCCAGTAGTATACGGGCGGGTCTGAACACTGAAGCTTTCTTT
TRBJ2-7 | TRBV11-3 | - | - | CASSPPGSYEQYF | TGTGCCAGCAGCCCCCCCGGGAGCTACGAGCAGTACTTC
TRBJ2-3 | TRBV4-2 | - | - | CASSQAQLPTDTQYF | TGTGCCAGCAGCCAAGCTCAGCTCCCCACAGATACGCAGTATTTT
TRBJ2-1 | TRBV11-3 | - | - | CASSIRSVYNEQFF | TGTGCCAGCAGCATACGTAGCGTCTACAATGAGCAGTTCTTC
TRBJ2-7 | TRBV6-1 | TRBD1 | - | CASSGTGVSEQYF | TGTGCCAGCAGTGGGACAGGGGTGAGCGAGCAGTACTTC
TRBJ2-1 | TRBV19 | - | - | CASSTTRNNEQFF | TGTGCCAGTAGTACAACACGAAACAATGAGCAGTTCTTC
TRBJ2-3 | TRBV7-2 | - | once | CASSPSARPDTQYF | TGTGCCAGCAGCCCTAGCGCCCGTCCAGATACGCAGTATTTT
TRBJ2-1 | TRBV14 | - | - | CASSLGGGSDNEQFF | TGTGCCAGCAGCCTAGGGGGTGGTTCAGACAATGAGCAGTTCTTC
TRBJ1-2 | TRBV19 | TRBD1 | - | CASRPTHDTGGDGYTF | TGTGCCAGTAGGCCGACTCACGATACAGGGGGCGATGGCTACACCTTC
TRBJ1-3 | TRBV4-1 | TRBD1 | - | CASSQRQGRNTIYF | TGCGCCAGCAGCCAGCGACAGGGGCGCAACACCATATATTTT
TRBJ2-7 | TRBV28 | - | - | CAISSPRQDEQYF | TGTGCCATCTCGAGCCCCCGACAGGACGAGCAGTACTTC
TRBJ2-7 | TRBV11-3 | - | - | CASSLEGNSYEQYF | TGTGCCAGCAGCTTAGAAGGAAACTCCTACGAGCAGTACTTC
TRBJ2-1 | TRBV5-1 | - | - | CASSFSGEDNEQFF | TGCGCCAGCAGCTTTTCGGGGGAGGACAATGAGCAGTTCTTC
TRBJ1-1 | TRBV18 | - | once | CASSPYYPEGGTEAFF | TGTGCCAGCTCTCCGTACTACCCAGAGGGAGGCACTGAAGCTTTCTTT
TRBJ2-1 | TRBV7-6 | - | - | CASSFGQRDDNEQFF | TGTGCCAGCAGCTTTGGACAGCGTGATGACAATGAGCAGTTCTTC